The 17 T cell receptor beta chains listed next were all sequenced from one sample in a study of the immune and genomic landscape of osteosarcoma. Using immunoSEQ multiplex PCR, the repertoire was profiled, and TCRdb retains in-frame clones only, with some absent. The sample shows 6,000 to 7,000 clones, about two thirds of them seen only once. The post-treatment osteosarcoma tumors were primary, local recurrence or metastasis specimens from poor-prognosis patients. The material sequenced was osteosarcoma tumor tissue from the lung. These receptors were collected from a human donor with osteosarcoma.

This rearrangement joins TRBV19 to TRBJ2-3; D is unresolved. The CDR3 spans 11 residues. The V gene's germline CDR1 is LNHDA and CDR2 SQIVND (reference sequence). V gave up 5 bases and J gave up 7 bases, with 7 bases separating them. CDR3 in amino acids: CASSRLYTQYF. DNA of the CDR3: TGTGCCAGTAGTCGACTTTATACGCAGTATTTT.

This clone was counted between two and nine times. This same CDR3 is encoded by further DNA sequences in the sample. The chain links TRBV6-1 to TRBJ1-2, with unresolved D. Germline values: CDR1 MNHNS, CDR2 SASEGT. The CDR3 consists of 13 residues. V was cut by 6 bases and J by 3 bases, with 11 bases left in between. CDR3 sequence: CASRGHLHYGYTF. The DNA for the CDR3 is TGTGCCAGCAGAGGGCACCTCCACTATGGCTACACCTTC.

The chain couples TRBV2 to TRBJ2-3; D remains ambiguous. Trimming cost V 2 bases and J 0 bases, with 12 bases left between them. The CDR3 sequence is 16 residues long. Germline CDR1 and CDR2: SNHLY and FYNNEI. The CDR3 nucleotides read TGTGCCAGCAGTGAAAGTGGCAGAATAAGCACAGATACGCAGTATTTT. This translates into CASSESGRISTDTQYF.

CDR3 region: CAWSVSYGDSPLHF. CDR3 coding DNA: TGTGCCTGGAGTGTAAGCTACGGGGATTCACCCCTCCACTTT. This chain connects TRBV30 to TRBJ1-6; no clear D. V was shortened by 0 bases and J by 8 bases, with 11 bases between the two germline ends. This CDR3 comprises 14 residues. Germline lookup yields CDR1 GTSNPN and CDR2 SVGIG (reference sequence).

In the case of this clone: The sample carries other DNA sequences with the same CDR3. This chain joins TRBV6-5 and TRBJ2-1; D gene uncertain. V was clipped by 6 bases and J by 5 bases, with 11 bases between them. The CDR3 has 13 amino acids. Germline V CDR1 and CDR2: MNHEY, SVGAGI. CDR3 loop: CASSRNGDNEQFF. Written as DNA, the CDR3 is TGTGCCAGCAGCCGAAACGGAGACAATGAGCAGTTCTTC.

Only a few counts were recorded for this clone. The V gene is TRBV30, the J gene TRBJ1-4; a possible D gene is TRBD1 (5 bases). The V end was cut by 0 bases, the J end by 10 bases, with 9 bases between. This CDR3 has 12 residues. Per germline, CDR1 GTSNPN and CDR2 SVGIG (reference sequence). The CDR3 bases are TGTGCCTGGAGTGTCGGGGGAAGAAAACTGTTTTTT. Protein: CAWSVGGRKLFF.

This clone is medium-sized in the sample. This chain links TRBV6-1 with TRBJ2-7; 7 nucleotides line up with TRBD1. Trimming at V came to 4 bases and at J to 6 bases, leaving 12 bases not matched to a gene. CDR3 length: 15 amino acids. Germline V CDR1 and CDR2: MNHNS, SASEGT. The CDR3 DNA sequence: TGTGCCAGCAGTGGGGGTCGAACAGGGGAGAGCGAGCAGTACTTC. Translation gives CASSGGRTGESEQYF.

CDR3 sequence: CASSPPGLETQYF. In nucleotides, the CDR3 is TGTGCCAGCTCACCACCGGGACTGGAGACCCAGTACTTC. The gene calls are TRBV18 and TRBJ2-5; D might be TRBD2 (6 bases). The germline gives CDR1 KGHSH, CDR2 LQKENI. The CDR3 covers 13 residues. Trimming pared 0 bases from V and 5 bases from J, leaving 7 bases between.

This clone was detected only once. This chain connects TRBV6-1 to TRBJ1-2; no reliable D call. CDR3 size: 13 residues. Germline values: CDR1 MNHNS, CDR2 SASEGT. Trimming removed 4 bases at V and 8 bases at J, with 14 bases between. The CDR3 here is CASSADIIGGYTF. DNA for the CDR3: TGTGCCAGCAGTGCCGACATTATCGGGGGCTACACCTTC.

V usage is TRBV6-1 and J usage is TRBJ2-7; no clear D gene. This CDR3 is built from 15 residues. V lost 6 bases and J lost 0, with 15 bases in between. Per germline, CDR1 MNHNS and CDR2 SASEGT. CDR3 sequence: CASRPGVGVSYEQYF. In DNA, the CDR3 is TGTGCCAGCAGACCCGGAGTTGGGGTCTCCTACGAGCAGTACTTC.

V gene TRBV18 combines with J gene TRBJ1-2; 12 bases match TRBD1. Germline values: CDR1 KGHSH, CDR2 LQKENI. The CDR3 length is 17 residues. The J segment lost 1 base and the V segment lost 0 bases, leaving 3 bases of the junction unmatched. The CDR3 is CASSPPGQGANNYGYTF. CDR3 DNA: TGTGCCAGCTCACCACCGGGACAGGGGGCCAATAACTATGGCTACACCTTC.

The gene calls are TRBV6-1 and TRBJ2-1, with D maybe TRBD2 (7 bases). V lost 1 base and J 8 bases, leaving 15 bases between the germline ends. Germline CDR1 is MNHNS and CDR2 is SASEGT. CDR3 length equals 15 residues. CDR3 region: CASSEEGGGPHEQFF. The CDR3 region has the DNA TGTGCCAGCAGTGAAGAAGGGGGGGGGCCGCATGAGCAGTTCTTC.

This chain joins TRBV7-3 and TRBJ2-4; weak D call: TRBD2 (5 bases). CDR1 and CDR2 from the germline V gene are SGHTA and FQGTGA. V was pared by 4 bases and J by 0 bases, with 16 bases between. The length of the CDR3 is 17 residues. CDR3 amino acids: CASSSGGGSAAKNIQYF. CDR3 coding DNA: TGTGCCAGCAGCTCGGGCGGCGGTAGCGCAGCCAAAAACATTCAGTACTTC. Supplemented by reference TRBV7-3 and TRBJ2-4, the full variable domain reads GAGVSQTPSNKVTEKGKYVELRCDPISGHTALYWYRQSLGQGPEFLIYFQGTGAADDSGLPNDRFFAVRPEGSVSTLKIQRTERGDSAVYLCASSSGGGSAAKNIQYFGAGTRLSVL.

V gene TRBV7-2 combines with J gene TRBJ1-2; D is unclear. The germline V gene encodes CDR1 SGHTA and CDR2 FQGNSA. V was cut by 1 base and J by 4 bases, with 16 bases left in between. The CDR3 covers 16 residues. CDR3 in amino acids: CASSLVGSPGSYGYTF. The CDR3 bases are TGTGCCAGCAGCTTAGTAGGTTCCCCGGGGAGCTATGGCTACACCTTC.

The rearrangement links TRBV19 to TRBJ2-5; D possibly uses TRBD1 or TRBD2 (6 bases each). From germline, CDR1 is LNHDA and CDR2 SQIVND (reference sequence). Trimming left V 3 bases short and J 1 base short, with 9 bases between. The CDR3 spans 14 residues. The CDR3 is CASSIGGLQETQYF. CDR3 DNA sequence: TGTGCCAGTAGTATCGGGGGCCTCCAAGAGACCCAGTACTTC. Based on the CDR3 plus reference TRBV19 and TRBJ2-5, the full variable domain is DGGITQSPKYLFRKEGQNVTLSCEQNLNHDAMYWYRQDPGQGLRLIYYSQIVNDFQKGDIAEGYSVSREKKESFPLTVTSAQKNPTAFYLCASSIGGLQETQYFGPGTRLLVL.

CDR3: CASSLWTGQSSGANVLTF. In DNA, the CDR3 is TGTGCCAGCAGCTTATGGACAGGGCAGTCCTCTGGGGCCAACGTCCTGACTTTC. The chain has TRBV7-8 and TRBJ2-6, with 8 bases lining up with TRBD1. CDR3 length: 18 amino acids. Germline V gene data show CDR1 as SGHVS and CDR2 as FQNEAQ. Trimming cost V 2 bases and J 0 bases; bases outside gene matches: 6.

The gene calls are TRBV6-6 and TRBJ1-4, with a possible D match to TRBD1 (5 bases). V lost 11 bases to trimming and J lost 0 bases, with 10 bases between them. CDR3 length: 13 residues. Germline V gene lookup returns CDR1 MNHNY and CDR2 SVGAGI (reference sequence). The DNA for the CDR3 is TGTGCCGGGGCCAGGGCAACTAATGAAAAACTGTTTTTT. The encoded protein is CAGARATNEKLFF.